Below, one TCR beta chain is given with its context. The sample is drawn from a study of blood T cell repertoires in COVID-19. The overall study: Samples came from the United States, Italy and Spain, spanning acute and convalescent COVID-19.

Source study methods: Reference gene primer amplification yielded estimated nucleated cell counts. Sequencing used immunoSEQ multiplex PCR; TCRdb keeps in-frame clones, though not all of them. V and J calls and clone size follow that table, whereas D and trimming were derived from the DNA. The data show about 52,000 clones, just over 85% seen once. Germline V gene sequence: CDR1 SGHTA, CDR2 FQGTGA. V was pared by 2 bases and J by 3 bases, with 4 bases of the junction left unmatched. The CDR3 length is 15 residues. Sequenced material: peripheral blood. The chain has TRBV7-3 and TRBJ2-1; 7 bases match TRBD1. The sequence was collected from a man in his 70s with acute or convalescent COVID-19. The CDR3 bases are TGTGCCAGCAGCTTAGGGACAGTCCTCTACAATGAGCAGTTCTTC. Translating gives CASSLGTVLYNEQFF.